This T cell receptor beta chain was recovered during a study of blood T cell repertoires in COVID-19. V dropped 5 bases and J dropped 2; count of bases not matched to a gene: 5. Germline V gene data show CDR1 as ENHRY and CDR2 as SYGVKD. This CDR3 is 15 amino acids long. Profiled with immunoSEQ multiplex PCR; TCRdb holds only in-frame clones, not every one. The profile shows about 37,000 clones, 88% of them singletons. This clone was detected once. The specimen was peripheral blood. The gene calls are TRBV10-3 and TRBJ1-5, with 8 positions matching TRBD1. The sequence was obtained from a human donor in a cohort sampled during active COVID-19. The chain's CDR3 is CAISIGQGGNQPQHF. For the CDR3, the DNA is TGTGCCATCAGTATAGGACAGGGCGGCAATCAGCCCCAGCATTTT.